This T cell receptor beta chain derives from a study of cytomegalovirus exposure and HLA in healthy donors (dated by TCRdb to 2017 to 2019). Looking at the study overall: An earlier analysis of 587 of the donors reported roughly 270 Gb of sequence data and around 110 million unique TCR beta sequences from 150 million to 200 million T cells. An early release covering roughly 600 HLA-typed donors comprised about 300 gigabases of sequencing data and approximately 80 million unique TCR sequences. Of the roughly 400 genotyped donors, 75% to 85% were placed in the genetic ancestry cluster associated with self-reported Caucasian donors. The aim of the study was to test whether cataloging public T cell receptors could identify signatures of past pathogen exposure. The study profiled the T cell repertoires of under 700 subjects by immunosequencing and related them to cytomegalovirus serostatus. A separate validation cohort of some 130 different subjects was used in addition to the roughly 670-subject first cohort. To predict cytomegalovirus infection status, the study combined high-throughput TCR immunosequencing, statistical association of individual TCRs with disease status, and machine learning. A later analysis re-analyzed previously published TCR beta repertoires from 500 to 700 donors and added high-resolution HLA genotyping to study TCR occurrence patterns. Rather than using new phenotypic data, the later analysis identified candidate immune exposures from TCR beta sequences and from how often those sequences occurred across donors. An earlier analysis of several hundred of the donors applied high-throughput TCR beta sequencing to assess whether each TCR beta V gene segment acted as functional or pseudogenic. Donor age, sex, ethnicity and CMV serostatus were collected together with the repertoire data. In a later genetic analysis, genome-wide SNP genotypes for about 55% of the 666 donors were used, and that subset was treated as a discovery cohort. All discovery cohort repertoires had been generated on a single sequencing platform. Both class I and class II loci were covered by HLA typing, at four-digit resolution. Typing coverage differed by locus: A, B, C, DRB1 and DQB1 were typed in about 629-640 donors, DQA1 in 522, DPA1 in around 580, and DPB1 in 400 to 490. Four to six DR-DQ haplotypes were handled as single units for association and clustering, since linkage in the cohort was strong. Among some 410 genotyped donors of the cohort, an average of 235,054 unique TCR beta nucleotide sequences were sequenced per donor, about a sixth of them non-productive.

From the cysteine up to the phenylalanine, the CDR3 has a length of 16 residues. The retained sequence is limited to the CDR3, 48 bases, with the frame set at the first base. The germline V gene (reference sequence) sets CDR1 to LNHDA and CDR2 to SQIVND. V lost 1 base and J lost 2 bases; the stretch between them is 15 bases long. In total, 630 or so healthy bone marrow donors made up the cohort. All cohort members were sampled while nominally healthy, although unrecorded immune exposures were likely present. The donor was CMV seropositive and belonged to the group of about 290 seropositive cohort members. Each donor provided a peripheral blood sample, and peripheral blood mononuclear cells were used for TCR beta sequencing. Genomic DNA extraction from the blood cell samples was performed with the Qiagen DNeasy Blood Extraction Kit. Summary of the overall study and its limitations: Presence/absence analyses assumed roughly uniform sequencing depth across donors, an assumption that may not hold. A further reported finding was that TCR beta sequences accurately predicted the HLA-A and HLA-B alleles for most subjects in the first cohort. According to a later analysis, most CMV-associated TCR beta chains appeared to be HLA-restricted, and the HLA associations seemed to be driven largely by CMV exposure. The cohort was sequenced for TCR beta chains only, and without alpha or paired-chain data the features that could be detected were limited. Most TCR sequences were observed very rarely across donors, whereas some public TCRs were present in many individuals. In a later analysis, HLA-associated TCR beta chains showed more clonal expansion and lower generation probabilities than non-associated chains that were equally common. In an earlier analysis of approximately 590 of the donors, most TCR beta V segments were observed in productive rearrangements about 90% or about 30% of the time, broadly matching IMGT annotations. In a later analysis, several top co-occurrence clusters were reported to appear linked to parvovirus B19, influenza, CMV and Epstein-Barr virus. In vitro tests confirmed that a few of the cytomegalovirus-associated TCR beta chains recognize cytomegalovirus antigens. The classifier was reported to diagnose cytomegalovirus status with high specificity and sensitivity in both the original cohort and the validation cohort. A total of 150 or so TCR beta chains were listed by the study as associated with cytomegalovirus. Because the 87-base-pair reads could not distinguish some IMGT-functional V segments, including TRBV6-2 and TRBV6-3, those segments were excluded. A later genetic analysis associated a missense DCLRE1C variant with V-gene and J-gene trimming of TCR beta chains, and an independent cohort replicated the association. Compared with the approximately 600-donor mean, donors in an Asian-associated ancestry cluster had fewer N-insertions in productive TCRs, according to a later genetic analysis. Some 16 rarely observed V segments, including chromosome 9 orphons, were excluded from the earlier analysis of approximately 500 of the donors because counts were too low. Because some donors lacked HLA typing at each locus, the association tests relied only on the typed subset. The sequencing pipeline was judged likely to have produced a cluster of highly shared sequence variants as a technical artifact. When HLA alleles, especially DR and DQ, strongly co-occurred, TCR associations were difficult to assign to individual alleles. A later analysis found that TCR association rates varied across HLA loci, with DRB1 alleles showing the most associated TCRs and HLA-C alleles the fewest. Linkage disequilibrium might explain the correlated functional status among segregating V segments, but an unknown experimental factor could not be excluded. The only immune exposure information available for the cohort was CMV serostatus. In a later analysis, some 18,000 TCR beta sequences were associated with specific HLA alleles at a false discovery rate of 0.05. The authors suggested that the approach could potentially be generalized to other disease states and immunological phenotypes.

The method was the immunoSEQ multiplex PCR assay. For the multiplex PCR, a mixture combining 60 forward primers for TCR Vbeta segments and 13 reverse primers for TCR Jbeta segments was used. The CDR3 region of rearranged TCR beta genes was amplified from genomic DNA with a multiplex PCR assay. On the Illumina HiSeq System, the amplified TCR beta libraries were sequenced as 87-base-pair reads. The original methods were these. A later analysis counted 75 million to 100 million unique TCR beta chains across the 550 to 750 repertoires, and 9.5 million to 11 million of these chains were shared by at least two donors. Raw reads were error-corrected and collapsed into unique sequences with a nearest-neighbor algorithm that merged closely related sequences to remove PCR and sequencing errors. To assign V, D and J gene segments, CDR3 sequences were aligned to IMGT reference sequences. For a sequence to be retained, at least a six-nucleotide match to both a V gene segment and a J gene segment was required. Rearrangements were classified as productive when the CDR3 lacked stop codons and remained in frame with V and J, and all other rearrangements were classified as non-productive. Following IMGT convention, CDR3 was defined as the stretch from the second conserved V-encoded cysteine up to the conserved J-encoded phenylalanine. The earlier analysis of 500 to 600 of the donors excluded sequences that lacked an unambiguous match to a single V gene segment. An earlier analysis of 587 of the donors classified V segments as functional when productive rearrangements were above 56.7% and as segregating when the standard deviation between donors was above 5%. A statistical classification framework was built to diagnose cytomegalovirus status from the catalog of TCR beta chain sequences. V and J gene assignment, in a later analysis, came from comparing TCR nucleotide sequences with IMGT/GENE-DB human TR gene sequences. A later analysis assigned CDR3 sequences and most-parsimonious VDJ recombination scenarios with the TCRdist pipeline. In a later analysis, each TCR beta chain was defined by its CDR3 amino acid sequence together with its V-gene family, and reads lacking a unique V-gene family were excluded. In a later analysis, approximately 640 highly shared, low-generation-probability nucleotide sequences were removed to address suspected cross-contamination and a sequencing artifact. In a later analysis, a clonal expansion index was calculated for each public chain from normalized within-repertoire ranks of inferred template counts. Generation probabilities in a later analysis came from a VDJ recombination model fitted to out-of-frame rearrangements, and those results were checked against IGoR. Hypergeometric tests were used in a later analysis to score TCR-TCR, TCR-HLA and TCR-CMV co-occurrence, with a repertoire-size bias correction applied to the TCR pairs. To estimate false discovery rates, a later analysis permuted the HLA or CMV assignments 20 times. In a later analysis, co-occurring TCRs were grouped with DBSCAN, and TCRdist sequence similarity was added when clustering was performed within HLA-allele-positive subsets. Repertoires with fewer than 30,000 or more than 120,000 public chains were left out of co-occurrence clustering, as were a handful of repertoires with anomalous nucleotide sharing. TCRdb holds this immuneACCESS table with in-frame rearrangements only. Some clones are missing; in checked studies, unresolved V genes explain under half, and the rest has no known cause. Clone size and V and J calls were adopted from that table, with D and trimming inferred from the DNA. The sample profile shows about 240,000 clones; around 81% of them were found once. The ten largest clones add up to 7% to 9% of the sample.

Points on this clone: The specificity of this receptor is unknown. Per-base qualities were not stored, and no clone one base away is much larger.

The receptor comes from a woman aged 60-75 years in good health and CMV-seropositive. Sequencing was performed on PBMCs. This receptor chain uses TRBV19 and TRBJ2-7; TRBD1 could be the D gene, as 6 bases match. For the CDR3, the sequence is CASSIAPRGGTYEQYF. The DNA sequence follows: TGTGCCAGTAGTATAGCCCCCAGGGGTGGGACCTACGAGCAGTACTTC.